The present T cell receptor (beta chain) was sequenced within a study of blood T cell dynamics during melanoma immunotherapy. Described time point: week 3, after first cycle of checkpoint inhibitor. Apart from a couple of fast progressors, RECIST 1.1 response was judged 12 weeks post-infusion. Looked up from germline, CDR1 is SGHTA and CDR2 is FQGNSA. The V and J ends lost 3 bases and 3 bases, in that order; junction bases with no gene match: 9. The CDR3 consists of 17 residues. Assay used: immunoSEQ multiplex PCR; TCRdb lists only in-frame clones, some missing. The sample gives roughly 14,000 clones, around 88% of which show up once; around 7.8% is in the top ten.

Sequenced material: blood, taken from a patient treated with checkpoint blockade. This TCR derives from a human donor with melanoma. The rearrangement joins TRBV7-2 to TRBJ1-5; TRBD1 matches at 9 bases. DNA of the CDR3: TGTGCCAGCAGCTTGTTGACAGGGGGTTGGTTCAATCAGCCCCAGCATTTT. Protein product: CASSLLTGGWFNQPQHF.